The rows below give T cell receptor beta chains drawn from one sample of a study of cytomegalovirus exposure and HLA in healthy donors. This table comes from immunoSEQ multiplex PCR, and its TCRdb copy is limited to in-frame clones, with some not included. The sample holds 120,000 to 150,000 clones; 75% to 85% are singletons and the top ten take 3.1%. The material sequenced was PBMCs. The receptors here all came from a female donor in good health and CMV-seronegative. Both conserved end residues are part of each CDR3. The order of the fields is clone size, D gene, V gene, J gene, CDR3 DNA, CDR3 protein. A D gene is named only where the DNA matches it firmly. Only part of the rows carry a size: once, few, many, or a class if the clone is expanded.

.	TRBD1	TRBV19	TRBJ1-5	TGTGCCAGTAGCCTGGGGGGGTACAGGGGGCACCAGCCCCAGCATTTT	CASSLGGYRGHQPQHF
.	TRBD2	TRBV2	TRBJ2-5	TGTGCCAGCAGAAGGGAGGGAGAGACCCAGTACTTC	CASRREGETQYF
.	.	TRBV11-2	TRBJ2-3	TGTGCCAGCACCAGCGGCCCAGATACGCAGTATTTT	CASTSGPDTQYF
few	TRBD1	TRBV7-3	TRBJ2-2	TGTGCCAGCAGCTTAGGACAGGGAACTGGGGAGCTGTTTTTT	CASSLGQGTGELFF
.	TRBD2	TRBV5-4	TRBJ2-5	TGTGCCAGCAGCTCTAAAAGCGGGAGGTACCAAGAGACCCAGTACTTC	CASSSKSGRYQETQYF
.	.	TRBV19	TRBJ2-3	TGTGCCAGTAGTGGACACACAGATACGCAGTATTTT	CASSGHTDTQYF
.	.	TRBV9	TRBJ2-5	TGTGCCAGCAGCGTAAATGAGGAGACCCAGTACTTC	CASSVNEETQYF
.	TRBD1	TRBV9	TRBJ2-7	TGTGCCAGCGGGAGCCCATATACAGGGGGTCCCTACGAGCAGTACTTC	CASGSPYTGGPYEQYF
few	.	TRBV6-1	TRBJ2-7	TGTGCCAGCAGTGAATGGAGTTCCTACGAGCAGTACTTC	CASSEWSSYEQYF
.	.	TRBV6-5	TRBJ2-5	TGTGCCAGCAGTTACGCGGCAGGCGGGCGGGAGACCCAGTACTTC	CASSYAAGGRETQYF
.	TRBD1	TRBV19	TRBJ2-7	TGTGCCAGTAGTATAGCCTACAGGGGCTCCTACGAGCAGTACTTC	CASSIAYRGSYEQYF
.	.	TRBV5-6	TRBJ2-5	TGTGCCAGCAGCTTCTCCGGGACAAAAGAGACCCAGTACTTC	CASSFSGTKETQYF
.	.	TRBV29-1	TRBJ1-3	TGCAGCGTGAATACAGGGACCTCTGGAAACACCATATATTTT	CSVNTGTSGNTIYF
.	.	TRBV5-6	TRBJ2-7	TGTGCCAGCAGCTCCGGACTGAGCTCCTACGAGCAGTACTTC	CASSSGLSSYEQYF
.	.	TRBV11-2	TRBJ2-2	TGTGCCAGCAGCTTAGGTCGGGCCGGGGAGCTGTTTTTT	CASSLGRAGELFF
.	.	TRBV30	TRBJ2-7	TGTGCCTGGAGTCCTACCTCCTACGAGCAGTACTTC	CAWSPTSYEQYF
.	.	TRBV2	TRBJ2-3	TGTGCCAGCACCCCCGCGGTGAATCCTAGCACAGATACGCAGTATTTT	CASTPAVNPSTDTQYF
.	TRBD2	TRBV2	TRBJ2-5	TGTGCCAGCACAGGAGCGGGAGGTGAGACCCAGTACTTC	CASTGAGGETQYF
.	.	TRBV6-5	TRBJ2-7	TGTGCCAGCAGCCAGAGGATTCGTAGCTCCTACGAGCAGTACTTC	CASSQRIRSSYEQYF
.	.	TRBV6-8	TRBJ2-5	TGTGCCAGCAAAAGCGAGCGAACGGAGACCCAGTACTTC	CASKSERTETQYF
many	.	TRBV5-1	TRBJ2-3	TGCGCCAGCAGCTTATACGGGAACTCTCCAGATACGCAGTATTTT	CASSLYGNSPDTQYF
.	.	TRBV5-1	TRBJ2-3	TGCGCCAGCAGCCCTTGGAGAGGTACAGATACGCAGTATTTT	CASSPWRGTDTQYF
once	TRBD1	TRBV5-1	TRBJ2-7	TGCGCCAGCAGCTCATCCGGGACAGGGGGCTACGAGCAGTACTTC	CASSSSGTGGYEQYF
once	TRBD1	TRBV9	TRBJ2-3	TGTGCCAGCAGCGTAGCAGGGGGCAACTTAGATACGCAGTATTTT	CASSVAGGNLDTQYF
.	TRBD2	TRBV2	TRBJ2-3	TGTGCCAGCAGTCGGGGACTAGCGGCAAGCACAGATACGCAGTATTTT	CASSRGLAASTDTQYF
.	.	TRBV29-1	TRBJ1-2	TGCAGCGTTGAAGACAGGGCTGGCTACACCTTC	CSVEDRAGYTF
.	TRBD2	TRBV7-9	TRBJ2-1	TGTGCCAGCAGCTTCACTAGCGGGGGCGGTCAGTTCTTC	CASSFTSGGGQFF
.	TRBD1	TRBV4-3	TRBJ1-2	TGCGCCAGCAGTCTAAATCGGGACAGAACGAGTGGCTACACCTTC	CASSLNRDRTSGYTF
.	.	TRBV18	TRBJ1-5	TGTGCCAGCTCGCTGTGGACAGAAGATCAGCCCCAGCATTTT	CASSLWTEDQPQHF
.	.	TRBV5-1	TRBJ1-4	TGCGCCAGCTCAATCACAACTAATGAAAAACTGTTTTTT	CASSITTNEKLFF
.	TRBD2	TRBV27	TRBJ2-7	TGTGCCAGCAGTTCTACCGCCCTAGCGGGAAACTACGAGCAGTACTTC	CASSSTALAGNYEQYF